Below are 10 T cell receptor beta chains sequenced from a single sample in a study of technical replicates of blood from four donors. Data came from immunoSEQ multiplex PCR; TCRdb stores just in-frame clones and leaves some out. The sample yields some 80,000 clones, 97% seen once. Sequencing was performed on T cells isolated from PBMCs. The origin of the receptors is a human donor in good health.

DNA of the CDR3: TGTGCCAGCAGCAGTAGCGGTTCGAGCTCCTACAATGAGCAGTTCTTC. This sequence encodes CASSSSGSSSYNEQFF. The chain employs TRBV4-2 and TRBJ2-1; D is perhaps TRBD2 (6 bases). Germline V gene lookup returns CDR1 LGHNA and CDR2 YNFKEQ. The V and J ends lost 5 bases and 0 bases respectively, with 14 bases between them. This CDR3 has 16 residues.

The chain combines TRBV7-8 with TRBJ1-6; maybe TRBD1 (6 bases). Germline V gene lookup returns CDR1 SGHVS and CDR2 FQNEAQ. The length of the CDR3 is 16 residues. Trimming took 10 bases from V and 5 from J, leaving 21 bases between them. This CDR3 is CATKGGVRLNNSPLHF. The CDR3 DNA sequence: TGTGCCACCAAGGGGGGGGTTCGGTTGAATAATTCACCCCTCCACTTT.

The chain recombines TRBV21-1 with TRBJ2-1; TRBD1 is taken as the D call from the table, unchecked against the DNA. TRBV21-1 is assigned pseudogene status. This CDR3 has 12 residues. The CDR3 protein is CASSTGNNEQFF. The CDR3 nucleotides read TGTGCCAGCAGCACAGGAAACAATGAGCAGTTCTTC.

The V gene is TRBV7-2, the J gene TRBJ2-3, with D uncertain. V was trimmed by 2 bases and J by 4 bases, leaving 7 bases between them. This CDR3 region has 13 residues. Germline assignment: CDR1 SGHTA and CDR2 FQGNSA. The CDR3 spells CASSLQFSDTQYF. CDR3 nucleotides: TGTGCCAGCAGCTTACAGTTCTCAGATACGCAGTATTTT.

The chain recombines TRBV2 with TRBJ1-5; the D is unclear. V lost 3 bases and J 4 bases, leaving 10 bases between the germline ends. Germline V lookup: CDR1 SNHLY, CDR2 FYNNEI. The CDR3 extends over 14 amino acids. The CDR3 nucleotides are TGTGCCAGCAGTGAGGATACGGGAAATCAGCCCCAGCATTTT. Its translation is CASSEDTGNQPQHF.

The V and J genes are TRBV5-1 and TRBJ2-7, with 9 bases that match TRBD1. V shed 4 bases, J shed 4 bases, and the junction held 9 bases outside the gene matches. CDR3 size: 15 residues. Germline loops: CDR1 SGHRS, CDR2 YFSETQ. The CDR3 loop reads CASSQGQGRSYEQYF. CDR3 coding DNA: TGCGCCAGCAGCCAAGGACAGGGGCGGTCTTACGAGCAGTACTTC.

J is TRBJ1-5 and V is TRBV30; no clear D gene. Germline V gene lookup returns CDR1 GTSNPN and CDR2 SVGIG (reference sequence). V lost 0 bases, J lost 2 bases, and 5 bases lay in between. The CDR3 runs 13 residues. The DNA of the CDR3 is TGTGCCTGGAGTGTACGGGGCAATCAGCCCCAGCATTTT. The encoded protein is CAWSVRGNQPQHF.

The V call is TRBV18, the J call TRBJ1-2, with TRBD1 matching 8 bases. The CDR3 runs 17 residues. The ends lost 3 bases at V and 1 base at J; junction bases unmatched: 10. Germline assignment: CDR1 KGHSH and CDR2 LQKENI. The CDR3 DNA sequence: TGTGCCAGCTCACCGAACGACAGGGGCCGCCTTAACTATGGCTACACCTTC. Its protein product is CASSPNDRGRLNYGYTF. Full variable domain (rest looked up from reference TRBV18 and TRBJ1-2): NAGVMQNPRHLVRRRGQEARLRCSPMKGHSHVYWYRQLPEEGLKFMVYLQKENIIDESGMPKERFSAEFPKEGPSILRIQQVVRGDSAAYFCASSPNDRGRLNYGYTFGSGTRLTVV.

The CDR3 region is CASSYSARREQFF. The DNA for the CDR3 is TGTGCCAGCAGTTACTCAGCTCGCAGGGAGCAGTTCTTC. V usage is TRBV6-5 and J usage is TRBJ2-1; D not resolved. V lost 0 bases and J 10 bases, leaving 10 bases between the germline ends. The CDR3 length is 13 residues. Looked up from germline, CDR1 is MNHEY and CDR2 is SVGAGI.

The gene calls are TRBV5-5 and TRBJ2-5; 13 positions agree with TRBD2. V lost 4 bases, J lost 7 bases, and 10 bases stayed unmatched. Germline V CDR1 and CDR2: SGHKS, YYEKEE (reference sequence). The length of the CDR3 is 16 residues. The CDR3 DNA reads TGTGCCAGCAGCGTAACTAGCGGGGGGGCCATGGTGACCCAGTACTTC. Protein sequence: CASSVTSGGAMVTQYF. Full variable domain (outside the CDR3, taken from reference TRBV5-5 and TRBJ2-5): DAGVTQSPTHLIKTRGQQVTLRCSPISGHKSVSWYQQVLGQGPQFIFQYYEKEERGRGNFPDRFSARQFPNYSSELNVNALLLGDSALYLCASSVTSGGAMVTQYFGPGTRLLVL.